Listed below are T cell receptor beta chains from one sample, sequenced in a study of blood T cell repertoires in COVID-19. Some clones are missing from TCRdb's copy, which holds only in-frame ones; the method was immunoSEQ multiplex PCR. This table has about 240,000 clones, roughly 80% appearing once. The sample taken for sequencing was PBMCs or T cells enriched from blood (not recorded which). All receptors derive from a woman between 40 and 55 years old who had been exposed to COVID-19. The CDR3 runs from the conserved cysteine through the conserved F or W. Each record gives: V gene, J gene, CDR3 protein.

v_gene: TRBV14; j_gene: TRBJ1-2; CDR3aa: CASSLYLRGYTF
v_gene: TRBV23-1; j_gene: TRBJ2-5; CDR3aa: CASSHLAGGQETQYF
v_gene: TRBV7-2; j_gene: TRBJ1-1; CDR3aa: CASSLAGGLNTEAFF
v_gene: TRBV7-9; j_gene: TRBJ1-1; CDR3aa: CASSFGPLPESTEAFF
v_gene: TRBV5-4; j_gene: TRBJ2-3; CDR3aa: CASSLRRGGSTDTQYF
v_gene: TRBV19; j_gene: TRBJ2-3; CDR3aa: CASRPDQGTDTQYF
v_gene: TRBV4-1; j_gene: TRBJ1-2; CDR3aa: CASSQDQGNYGYTF
v_gene: TRBV10-3; j_gene: TRBJ2-1; CDR3aa: CAISESEEQFF
v_gene: TRBV28; j_gene: TRBJ1-1; CDR3aa: CASRRDRGLNTEAFF
v_gene: TRBV5-4; j_gene: TRBJ2-4; CDR3aa: CASSYKGSYIQYF
v_gene: TRBV5-1; j_gene: TRBJ1-1; CDR3aa: CASSRGTVDTEAFF